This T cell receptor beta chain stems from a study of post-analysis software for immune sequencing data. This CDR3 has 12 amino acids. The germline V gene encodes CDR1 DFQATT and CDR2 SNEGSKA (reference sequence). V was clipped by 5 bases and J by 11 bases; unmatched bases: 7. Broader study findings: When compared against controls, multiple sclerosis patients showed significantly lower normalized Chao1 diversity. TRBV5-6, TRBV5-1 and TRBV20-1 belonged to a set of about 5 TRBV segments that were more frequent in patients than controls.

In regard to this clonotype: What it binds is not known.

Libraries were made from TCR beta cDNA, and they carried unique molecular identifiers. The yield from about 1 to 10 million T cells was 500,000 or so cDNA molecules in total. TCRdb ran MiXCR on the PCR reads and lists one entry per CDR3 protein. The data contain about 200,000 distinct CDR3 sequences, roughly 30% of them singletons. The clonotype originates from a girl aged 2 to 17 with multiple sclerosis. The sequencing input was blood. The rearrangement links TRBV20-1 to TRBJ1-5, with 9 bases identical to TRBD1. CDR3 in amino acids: CSAGQGMGAQHF. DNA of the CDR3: TGCAGTGCTGGACAGGGGATGGGAGCCCAGCATTTT.